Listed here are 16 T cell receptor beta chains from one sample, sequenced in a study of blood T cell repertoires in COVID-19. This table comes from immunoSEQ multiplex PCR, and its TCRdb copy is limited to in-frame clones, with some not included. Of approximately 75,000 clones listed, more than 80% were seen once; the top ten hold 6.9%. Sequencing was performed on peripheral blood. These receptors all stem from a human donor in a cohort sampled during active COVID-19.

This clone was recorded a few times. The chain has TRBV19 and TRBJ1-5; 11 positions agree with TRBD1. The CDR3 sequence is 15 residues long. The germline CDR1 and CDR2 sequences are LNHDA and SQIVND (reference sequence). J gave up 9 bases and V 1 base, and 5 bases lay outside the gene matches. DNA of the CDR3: TGTGCCAGTAGTATAGCTGGGACAGGGGGAAGGCCCCAGCATTTT. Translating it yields CASSIAGTGGRPQHF.

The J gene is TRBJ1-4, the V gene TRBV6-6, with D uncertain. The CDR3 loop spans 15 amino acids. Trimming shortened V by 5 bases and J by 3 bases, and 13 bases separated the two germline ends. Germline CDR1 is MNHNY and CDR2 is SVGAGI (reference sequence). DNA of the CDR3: TGTGCCAGCAGTGCCCGGGAGTCGCCTAATGAAAAACTGTTTTTT. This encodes CASSARESPNEKLFF.

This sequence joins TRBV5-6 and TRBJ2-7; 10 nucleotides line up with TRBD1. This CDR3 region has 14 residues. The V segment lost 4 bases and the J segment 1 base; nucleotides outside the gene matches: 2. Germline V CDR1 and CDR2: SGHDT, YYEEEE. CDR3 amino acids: CASSPDRGSYEQYF. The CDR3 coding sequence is TGTGCCAGCAGCCCGGACAGGGGGTCCTACGAGCAGTACTTC. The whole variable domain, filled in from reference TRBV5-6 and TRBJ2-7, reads DAGVTQSPTHLIKTRGQQVTLRCSPKSGHDTVSWYQQALGQGPQFIFQYYEEEERQRGNFPDRFSGHQFPNYSSELNVNALLLGDSALYLCASSPDRGSYEQYFGPGTRLTVT.

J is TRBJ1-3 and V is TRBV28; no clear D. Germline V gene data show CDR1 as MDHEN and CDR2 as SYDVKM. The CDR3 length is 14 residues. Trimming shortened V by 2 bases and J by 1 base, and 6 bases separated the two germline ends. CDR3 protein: CASSLIYSGNTIYF. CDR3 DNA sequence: TGTGCCAGCAGTTTAATCTATTCTGGAAACACCATATATTTT.

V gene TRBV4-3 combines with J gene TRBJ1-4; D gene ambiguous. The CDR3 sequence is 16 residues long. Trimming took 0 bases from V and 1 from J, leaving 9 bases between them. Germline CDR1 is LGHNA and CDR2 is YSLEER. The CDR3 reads CASSQDWAVTNEKLFF. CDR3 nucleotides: TGCGCCAGCAGCCAAGATTGGGCTGTAACTAATGAAAAACTGTTTTTT.

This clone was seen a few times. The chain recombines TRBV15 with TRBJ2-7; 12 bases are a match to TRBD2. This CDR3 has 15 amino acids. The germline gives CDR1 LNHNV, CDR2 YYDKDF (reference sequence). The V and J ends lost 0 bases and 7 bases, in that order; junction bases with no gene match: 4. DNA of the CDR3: TGTGCCACCAGCAGAGACCTAGCGGGGGGGCTTGAGCAGTACTTC. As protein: CATSRDLAGGLEQYF.

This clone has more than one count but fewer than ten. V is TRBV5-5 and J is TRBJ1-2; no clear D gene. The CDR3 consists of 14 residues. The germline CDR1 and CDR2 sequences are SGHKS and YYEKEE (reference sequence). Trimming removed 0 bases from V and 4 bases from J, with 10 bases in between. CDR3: CASSLEGRGYGYTF. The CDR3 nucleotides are TGTGCCAGCAGCTTGGAAGGCCGGGGCTATGGCTACACCTTC.

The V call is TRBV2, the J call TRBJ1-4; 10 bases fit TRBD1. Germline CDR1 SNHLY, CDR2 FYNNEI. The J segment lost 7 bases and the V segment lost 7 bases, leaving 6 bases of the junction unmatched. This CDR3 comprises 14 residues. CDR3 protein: CASIRDRGSEKLFF. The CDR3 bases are TGTGCCAGCATTCGGGACAGGGGCTCTGAAAAACTGTTTTTT.

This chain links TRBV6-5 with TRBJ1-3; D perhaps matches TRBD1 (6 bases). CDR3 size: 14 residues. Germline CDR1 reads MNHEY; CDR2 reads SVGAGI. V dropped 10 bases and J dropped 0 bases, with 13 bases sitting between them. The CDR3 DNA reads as TGTGCCACAAACGACAGGACCTCTGGAAACACCATATATTTT. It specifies CATNDRTSGNTIYF.

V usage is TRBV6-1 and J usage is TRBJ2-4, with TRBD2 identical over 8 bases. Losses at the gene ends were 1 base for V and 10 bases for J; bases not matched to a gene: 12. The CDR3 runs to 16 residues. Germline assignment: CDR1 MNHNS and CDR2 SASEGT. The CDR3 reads CASSEGRPSGGRIQYF. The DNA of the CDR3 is TGTGCCAGCAGTGAAGGACGGCCCTCGGGGGGGCGGATTCAGTACTTC.

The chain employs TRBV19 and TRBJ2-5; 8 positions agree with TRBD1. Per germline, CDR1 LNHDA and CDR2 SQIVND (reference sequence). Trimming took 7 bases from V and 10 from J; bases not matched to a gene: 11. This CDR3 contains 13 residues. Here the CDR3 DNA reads TGTGCCAGTAACCCGACAGGGGCCTCCTACCAGTACTTC. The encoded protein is CASNPTGASYQYF. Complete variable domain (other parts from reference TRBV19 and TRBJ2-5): DGGITQSPKYLFRKEGQNVTLSCEQNLNHDAMYWYRQDPGQGLRLIYYSQIVNDFQKGDIAEGYSVSREKKESFPLTVTSAQKNPTAFYLCASNPTGASYQYFGPGTRLLVL.

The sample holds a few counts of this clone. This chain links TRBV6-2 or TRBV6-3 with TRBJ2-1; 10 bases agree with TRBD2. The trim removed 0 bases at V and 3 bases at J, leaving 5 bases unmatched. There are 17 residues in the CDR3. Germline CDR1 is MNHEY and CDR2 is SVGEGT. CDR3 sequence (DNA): TGTGCCAGCAGTTACTCCCCACTAGCGGGGATCTACAATGAGCAGTTCTTC. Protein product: CASSYSPLAGIYNEQFF.

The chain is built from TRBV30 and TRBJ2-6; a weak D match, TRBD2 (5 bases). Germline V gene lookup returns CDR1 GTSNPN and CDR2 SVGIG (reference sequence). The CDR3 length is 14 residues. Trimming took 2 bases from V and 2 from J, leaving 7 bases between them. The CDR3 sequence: CAWSRTPGANVLTF. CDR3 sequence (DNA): TGTGCCTGGAGTAGGACTCCTGGGGCCAACGTCCTGACTTTC.

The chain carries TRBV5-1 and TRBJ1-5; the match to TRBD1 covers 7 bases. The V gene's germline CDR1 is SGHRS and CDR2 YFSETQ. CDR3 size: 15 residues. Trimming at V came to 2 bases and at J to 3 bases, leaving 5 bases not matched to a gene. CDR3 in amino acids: CASSFSGTVNQPQHF. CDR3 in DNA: TGCGCCAGCAGCTTCTCCGGGACAGTCAATCAGCCCCAGCATTTT. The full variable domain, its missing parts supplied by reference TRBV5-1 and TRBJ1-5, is KAGVTQTPRYLIKTRGQQVTLSCSPISGHRSVSWYQQTPGQGLQFLFEYFSETQRNKGNFPGRFSGRQFSNSRSEMNVSTLELGDSALYLCASSFSGTVNQPQHFGDGTRLSIL.

CDR3 in amino acids: CASSEQALSGNTIYF. CDR3 nucleotides: TGTGCCAGCAGTGAACAGGCACTCTCTGGAAACACCATATATTTT. The chain couples TRBV6-1 to TRBJ1-3, with no clear D. V dropped 2 bases and J dropped 0 bases, with 8 bases sitting between them. The CDR3 covers 15 residues. Germline-derived CDR1 and CDR2 are MNHNS and SASEGT.

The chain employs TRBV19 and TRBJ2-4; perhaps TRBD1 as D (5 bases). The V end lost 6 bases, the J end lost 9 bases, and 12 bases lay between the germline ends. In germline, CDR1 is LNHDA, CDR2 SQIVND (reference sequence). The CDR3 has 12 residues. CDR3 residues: CASSQGATIQYF. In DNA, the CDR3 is TGTGCCAGTAGCCAAGGGGCAACCATTCAGTACTTC.